This T cell receptor beta chain is drawn from a study of identifying expanded T cells in peripheral blood. Healthy donors had no documented immune events, such as infections, while sampled. Note on this clone: The antigen is not known.

This table comes from immunoSEQ multiplex PCR, and its TCRdb copy is limited to in-frame clones, with some not included. There are about 97,000 clones in the sample; approximately 90% occur only once, and roughly an eighth lies in the top ten. Notes on the study in general: Technical replicates showed around 1.2 changed clones; two weeks about 16.4; four weeks 19. Variance in clone template counts between two-week samples significantly increased with total template count across all healthy donors.

Germline lookup yields CDR1 SGHNT and CDR2 YENEEA. V lost 4 bases, J lost 6 bases, and 10 bases lay in between. CDR3 length equals 13 residues. This receptor was obtained from a person between 18 and 69 years old in good health. This chain connects TRBV11-3 to TRBJ2-1; D is unresolved. The specimen was blood. CDR3 amino acids: CASSWSLSNEQFF. In DNA, the CDR3 is TGTGCCAGCAGCTGGAGTCTATCCAATGAGCAGTTCTTC.